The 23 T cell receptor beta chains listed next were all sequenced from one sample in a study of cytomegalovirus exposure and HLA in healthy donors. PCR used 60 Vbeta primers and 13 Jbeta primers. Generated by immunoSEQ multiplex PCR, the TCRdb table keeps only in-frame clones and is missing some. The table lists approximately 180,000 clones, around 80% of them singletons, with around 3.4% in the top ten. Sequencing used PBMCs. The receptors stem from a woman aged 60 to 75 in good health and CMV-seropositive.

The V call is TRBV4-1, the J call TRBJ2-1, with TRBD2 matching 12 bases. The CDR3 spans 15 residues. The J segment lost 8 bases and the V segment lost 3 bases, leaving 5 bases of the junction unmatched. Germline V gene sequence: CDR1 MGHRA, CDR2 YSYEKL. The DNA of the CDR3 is TGCGCCAGCAGCCATCCGGGACTAGCGGGCTATGAGCAGTTCTTC. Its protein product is CASSHPGLAGYEQFF.

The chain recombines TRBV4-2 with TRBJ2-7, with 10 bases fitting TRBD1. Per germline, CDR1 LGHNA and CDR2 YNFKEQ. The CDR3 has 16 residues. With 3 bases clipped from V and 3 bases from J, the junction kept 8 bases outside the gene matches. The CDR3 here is CASSQDRGALSYEQYF. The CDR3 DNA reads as TGTGCCAGCAGCCAGGACAGGGGGGCCCTAAGCTACGAGCAGTACTTC.

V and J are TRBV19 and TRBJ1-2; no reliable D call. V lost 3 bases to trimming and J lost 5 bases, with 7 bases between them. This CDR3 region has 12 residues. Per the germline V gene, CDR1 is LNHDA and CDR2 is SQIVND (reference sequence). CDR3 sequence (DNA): TGTGCCAGTAGTATTTCCGTGTATGGCTACACCTTC. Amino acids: CASSISVYGYTF.

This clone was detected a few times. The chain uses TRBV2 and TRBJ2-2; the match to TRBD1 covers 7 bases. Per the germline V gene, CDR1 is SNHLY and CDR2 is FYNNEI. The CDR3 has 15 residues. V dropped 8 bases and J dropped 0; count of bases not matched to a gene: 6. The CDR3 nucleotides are TGTGCCAGCGATCGGGACAGTTCGAACACCGGGGAGCTGTTTTTT. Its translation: CASDRDSSNTGELFF. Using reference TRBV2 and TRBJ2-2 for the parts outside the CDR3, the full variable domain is EPEVTQTPSHQVTQMGQEVILRCVPISNHLYFYWYRQILGQKVEFLVSFYNNEISEKSEIFDDQFSVERPDGSNFTLKIRSTKLEDSAMYFCASDRDSSNTGELFFGEGSRLTVL.

CDR3: CASSAAWGDPGANVLTF. CDR3 nucleotides: TGTGCCAGCAGTGCTGCATGGGGAGATCCTGGGGCCAACGTCCTGACTTTC. V usage is TRBV27 and J usage is TRBJ2-6; possible D gene TRBD2, 5 bases. Germline V lookup: CDR1 MNHEY, CDR2 SMNVEV (reference sequence). This CDR3 region has 17 residues. Trimming stripped 5 bases from V and 2 bases from J, with 16 bases between.

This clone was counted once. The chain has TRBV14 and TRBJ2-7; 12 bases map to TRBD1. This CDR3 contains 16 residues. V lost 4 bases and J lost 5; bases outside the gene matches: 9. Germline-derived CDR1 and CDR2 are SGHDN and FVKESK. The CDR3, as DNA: TGTGCCAGCAGCCTCCTAAGGGGGACAGGGGGCGACGAGCAGTACTTC. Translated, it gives CASSLLRGTGGDEQYF.

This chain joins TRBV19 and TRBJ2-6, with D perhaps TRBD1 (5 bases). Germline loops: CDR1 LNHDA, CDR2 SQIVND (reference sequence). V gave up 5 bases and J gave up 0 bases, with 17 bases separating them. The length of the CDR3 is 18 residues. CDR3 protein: CASSPSGRTLSGANVLTF. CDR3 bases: TGTGCCAGTAGTCCCAGTGGGCGGACACTCTCTGGGGCCAACGTCCTGACTTTC. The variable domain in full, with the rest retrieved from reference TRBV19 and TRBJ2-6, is DGGITQSPKYLFRKEGQNVTLSCEQNLNHDAMYWYRQDPGQGLRLIYYSQIVNDFQKGDIAEGYSVSREKKESFPLTVTSAQKNPTAFYLCASSPSGRTLSGANVLTFGAGSRLTVL.

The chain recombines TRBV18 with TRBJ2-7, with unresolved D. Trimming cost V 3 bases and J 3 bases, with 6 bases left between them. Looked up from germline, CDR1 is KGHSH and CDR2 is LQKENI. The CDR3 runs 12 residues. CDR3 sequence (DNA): TGTGCCAGCTCACCTCGGAGCTACGAGCAGTACTTC. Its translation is CASSPRSYEQYF. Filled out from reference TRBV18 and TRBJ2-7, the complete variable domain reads NAGVMQNPRHLVRRRGQEARLRCSPMKGHSHVYWYRQLPEEGLKFMVYLQKENIIDESGMPKERFSAEFPKEGPSILRIQQVVRGDSAAYFCASSPRSYEQYFGPGTRLTVT.

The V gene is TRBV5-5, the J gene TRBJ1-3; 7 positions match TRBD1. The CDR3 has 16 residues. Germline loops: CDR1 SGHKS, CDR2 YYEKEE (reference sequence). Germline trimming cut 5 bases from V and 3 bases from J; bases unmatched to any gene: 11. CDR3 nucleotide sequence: TGTGCCAGCAGTCCACAGGGGAGCCTTGGTGGAAACACCATATATTTT. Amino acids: CASSPQGSLGGNTIYF.

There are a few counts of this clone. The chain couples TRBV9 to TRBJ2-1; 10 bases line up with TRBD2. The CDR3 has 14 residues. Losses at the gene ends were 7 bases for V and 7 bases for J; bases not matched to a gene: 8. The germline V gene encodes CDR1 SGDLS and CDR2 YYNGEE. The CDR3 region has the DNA TGTGCCAGCCATCCGACTAGCGGGTCGAATGAGCAGTTCTTC. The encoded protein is CASHPTSGSNEQFF.

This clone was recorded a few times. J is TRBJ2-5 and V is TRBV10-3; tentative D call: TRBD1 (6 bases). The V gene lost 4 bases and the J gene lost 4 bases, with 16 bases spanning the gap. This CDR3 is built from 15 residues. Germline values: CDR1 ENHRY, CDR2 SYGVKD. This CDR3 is CAISGSQGSGETQYF. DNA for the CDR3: TGTGCCATCAGTGGAAGTCAGGGGAGTGGAGAGACCCAGTACTTC.

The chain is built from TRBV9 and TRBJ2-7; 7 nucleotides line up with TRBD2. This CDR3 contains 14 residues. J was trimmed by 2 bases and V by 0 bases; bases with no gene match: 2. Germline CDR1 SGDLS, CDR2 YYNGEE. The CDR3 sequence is CASSVEGLAYEQYF. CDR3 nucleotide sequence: TGTGCCAGCAGCGTAGAAGGACTAGCCTACGAGCAGTACTTC.

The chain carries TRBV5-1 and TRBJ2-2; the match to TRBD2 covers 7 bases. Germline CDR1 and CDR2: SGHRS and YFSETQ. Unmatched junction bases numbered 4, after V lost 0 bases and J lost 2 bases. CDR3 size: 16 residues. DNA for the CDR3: TGCGCCAGCAGCTTGGCTGGGGGGGGAAACACCGGGGAGCTGTTTTTT. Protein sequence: CASSLAGGGNTGELFF. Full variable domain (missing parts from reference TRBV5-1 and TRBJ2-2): KAGVTQTPRYLIKTRGQQVTLSCSPISGHRSVSWYQQTPGQGLQFLFEYFSETQRNKGNFPGRFSGRQFSNSRSEMNVSTLELGDSALYLCASSLAGGGNTGELFFGEGSRLTVL.

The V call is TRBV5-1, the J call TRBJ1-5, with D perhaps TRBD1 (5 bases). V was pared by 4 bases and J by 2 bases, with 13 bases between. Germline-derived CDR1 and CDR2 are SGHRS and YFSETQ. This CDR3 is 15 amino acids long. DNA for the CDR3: TGCGCCAGCAGCGTCCAAGGGGATGGCAATCAGCCCCAGCATTTT. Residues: CASSVQGDGNQPQHF.

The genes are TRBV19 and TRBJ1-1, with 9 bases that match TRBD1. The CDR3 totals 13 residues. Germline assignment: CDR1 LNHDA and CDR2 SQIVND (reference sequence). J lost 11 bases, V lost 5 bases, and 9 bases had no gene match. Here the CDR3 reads CASSLGQGRGAFF. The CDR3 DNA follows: TGTGCCAGTAGTCTGGGACAGGGAAGAGGTGCTTTCTTT.

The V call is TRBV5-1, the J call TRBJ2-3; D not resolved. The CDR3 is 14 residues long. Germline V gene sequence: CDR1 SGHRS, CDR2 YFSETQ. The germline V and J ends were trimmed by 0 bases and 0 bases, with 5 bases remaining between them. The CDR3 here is CASSLGESTDTQYF. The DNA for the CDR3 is TGCGCCAGCAGCTTGGGAGAAAGCACAGATACGCAGTATTTT.

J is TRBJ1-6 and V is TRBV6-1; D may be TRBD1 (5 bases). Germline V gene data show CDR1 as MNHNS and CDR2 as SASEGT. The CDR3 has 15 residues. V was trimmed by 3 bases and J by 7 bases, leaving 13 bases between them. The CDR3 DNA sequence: TGTGCCAGCAGTGACAGGACACCTAAGAATTCACCCCTCCACTTT. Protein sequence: CASSDRTPKNSPLHF.

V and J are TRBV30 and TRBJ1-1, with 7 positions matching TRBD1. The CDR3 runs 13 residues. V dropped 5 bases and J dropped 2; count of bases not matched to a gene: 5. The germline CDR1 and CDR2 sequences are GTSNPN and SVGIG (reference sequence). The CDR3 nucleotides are TGTGCCTGGCAACAGGGGTTAAACACTGAAGCTTTCTTT. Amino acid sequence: CAWQQGLNTEAFF.

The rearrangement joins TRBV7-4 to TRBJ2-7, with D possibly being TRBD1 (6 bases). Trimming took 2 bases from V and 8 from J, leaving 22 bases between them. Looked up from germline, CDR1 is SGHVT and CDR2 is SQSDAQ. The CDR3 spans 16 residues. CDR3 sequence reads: CASSLSVRDTGGKQYF. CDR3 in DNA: TGTGCCAGCAGCTTATCGGTGAGGGACACCGGAGGTAAGCAGTACTTC.

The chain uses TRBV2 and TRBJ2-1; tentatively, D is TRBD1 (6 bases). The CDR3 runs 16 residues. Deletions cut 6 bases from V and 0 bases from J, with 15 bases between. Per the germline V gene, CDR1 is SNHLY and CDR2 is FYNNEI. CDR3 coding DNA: TGTGCCAGCAGCGATCTCGGGACAAACTCCTACAATGAGCAGTTCTTC. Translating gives CASSDLGTNSYNEQFF.

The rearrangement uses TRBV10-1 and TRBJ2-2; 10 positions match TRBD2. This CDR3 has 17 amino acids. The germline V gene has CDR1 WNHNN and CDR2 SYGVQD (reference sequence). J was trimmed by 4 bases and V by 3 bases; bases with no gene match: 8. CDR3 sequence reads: CASSDWLAGVCTGELFF. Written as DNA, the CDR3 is TGCGCCAGCAGTGACTGGCTAGCGGGAGTGTGCACCGGGGAGCTGTTTTTT.

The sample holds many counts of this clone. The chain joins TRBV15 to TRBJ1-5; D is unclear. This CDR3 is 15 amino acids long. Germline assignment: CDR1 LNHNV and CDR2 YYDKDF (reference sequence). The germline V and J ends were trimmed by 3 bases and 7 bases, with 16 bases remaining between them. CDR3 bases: TGTGCCACCAGCAGCCGACCGGGGTCGGGACAGCCCCAGCATTTT. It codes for CATSSRPGSGQPQHF.

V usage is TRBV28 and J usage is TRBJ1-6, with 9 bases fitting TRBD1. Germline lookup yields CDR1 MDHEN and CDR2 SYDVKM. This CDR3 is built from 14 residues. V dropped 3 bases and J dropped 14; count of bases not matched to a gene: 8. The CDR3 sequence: CASSLGQGGGALHF. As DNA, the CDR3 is TGTGCCAGCAGTTTGGGACAGGGAGGAGGCGCCCTCCACTTT.